The 20 T cell receptor beta chains presented below share a single source sample, sequenced in a study of cytomegalovirus exposure and HLA in healthy donors. PCR used 60 Vbeta primers and 13 Jbeta primers. The protocol was immunoSEQ multiplex PCR, while the TCRdb copy is restricted to in-frame clones and leaves out a portion. The sample has about 120,000 clones; around 81% are singletons. Sequenced sample: PBMCs. The receptors shown here come from a woman aged 40 to 50 in good health and CMV-seronegative.

V is TRBV5-1 and J is TRBJ1-2; TRBD1 is a possible D gene (5 bases). The V gene's germline CDR1 is SGHRS and CDR2 YFSETQ. The CDR3 has 15 amino acids. V was shortened by 3 bases and J by 0 bases, with 12 bases between the two germline ends. In nucleotides, the CDR3 is TGCGCCAGCAGCTCGTCGGGACTACCTAACTATGGCTACACCTTC. The encoded protein is CASSSSGLPNYGYTF.

The chain links TRBV2 to TRBJ2-1, with D tentatively TRBD2 (7 bases). V was pared by 3 bases and J by 6 bases, with 9 bases between. Germline lookup yields CDR1 SNHLY and CDR2 FYNNEI. There are 13 residues in the CDR3. The CDR3 nucleotides read TGTGCCAGCAGTGATGGGGGGGCCAATGAGCAGTTCTTC. It is translated as CASSDGGANEQFF.

The rearrangement links TRBV5-1 to TRBJ2-2, with D uncertain. Trimming removed 2 bases at V and 2 bases at J, with 10 bases between. The CDR3 runs to 15 residues. Germline-derived CDR1 and CDR2 are SGHRS and YFSETQ. The CDR3 nucleotides are TGCGCCAGCAGCTTTAATACCTATAACACCGGGGAGCTGTTTTTT. Amino acid sequence: CASSFNTYNTGELFF.

The chain carries TRBV7-9 and TRBJ2-7; weak D call: TRBD1 (5 bases). V was trimmed by 5 bases and J by 0 bases, leaving 14 bases between them. Germline CDR1 and CDR2: SEHNR and FQNEAQ (reference sequence). The CDR3 runs to 15 residues. The CDR3 sequence is CASSPTGLFSYEQYF. The CDR3 nucleotides read TGTGCCAGCAGCCCAACAGGTCTGTTCTCCTACGAGCAGTACTTC.

V gene TRBV5-4 combines with J gene TRBJ2-7; 13 positions agree with TRBD2. This CDR3 comprises 14 residues. J gave up 5 bases and V 3 bases, and 2 bases lay outside the gene matches. Germline V gene sequence: CDR1 SGHNT, CDR2 YYREEE (reference sequence). The CDR3 loop is CASSSGLAGDEQYF. In nucleotides, the CDR3 is TGTGCCAGCAGCTCCGGACTAGCGGGGGACGAGCAGTACTTC.

This chain's CDR3 is CASRLRDGSIEQYF. The CDR3 region has the DNA TGTGCCAGCAGACTGCGGGACGGGAGTATCGAGCAGTACTTC. The V gene is TRBV28, the J gene TRBJ2-7, with D possibly TRBD2 on 6 matching bases. V gave up 6 bases and J gave up 6 bases, with 18 bases separating them. Germline lookup yields CDR1 MDHEN and CDR2 SYDVKM. The CDR3 runs to 14 residues.

The V gene is TRBV10-1, the J gene TRBJ2-1; the match to TRBD2 covers 9 bases. Trimming at V came to 3 bases and at J to 5 bases, leaving 8 bases not matched to a gene. The CDR3 is 16 amino acids. The V gene's germline CDR1 is WNHNN and CDR2 SYGVQD (reference sequence). The DNA for the CDR3 is TGCGCCAGCAGTGATGGGCTAGCGGGATTAGACAATGAGCAGTTCTTC. Residues: CASSDGLAGLDNEQFF.

This clone was counted a few times. V usage is TRBV29-1 and J usage is TRBJ1-2; 8 positions match TRBD1. The CDR3 has 15 amino acids. The germline CDR1 and CDR2 sequences are SQVTM and ANQGSEA. Trimming cost V 6 bases and J 6 bases; bases outside gene matches: 15. This chain's CDR3 is CSVPVARGPSDGYTF. CDR3 DNA: TGCAGCGTCCCAGTGGCCAGGGGGCCTTCCGATGGCTACACCTTC.

The chain is built from TRBV6-6 and TRBJ2-7; tentatively, D is TRBD1 (7 bases). The germline V and J ends were trimmed by 6 bases and 1 base, with 19 bases remaining between them. The length of the CDR3 is 16 residues. Germline V gives CDR1 MNHNY, CDR2 SVGAGI (reference sequence). The CDR3 is CASSLRGTAGSYEQYF. CDR3 DNA: TGTGCCAGCAGCCTACGGGGGACAGCGGGTTCCTACGAGCAGTACTTC.

A few counts support this clone. The chain is built from TRBV2 and TRBJ2-3; 8 bases are a match to TRBD2. This CDR3 comprises 15 residues. With V trimmed by 8 bases and J by 3 bases, 10 bases remained unmatched. Germline V gene data show CDR1 as SNHLY and CDR2 as FYNNEI. CDR3 nucleotide sequence: TGTGCCAGCGGCGTCAGCGGGAGTCCTACAGATACGCAGTATTTT. This codes for CASGVSGSPTDTQYF.

The chain is built from TRBV2 and TRBJ2-1; tentative D call: TRBD2 (6 bases). Germline V gene sequence: CDR1 SNHLY, CDR2 FYNNEI. With 6 bases removed from V and 0 bases from J, the gap between germline ends came to 9 bases. The CDR3 extends over 14 amino acids. The CDR3: CASRTRSSYNEQFF. The CDR3 nucleotides are TGTGCCAGCAGGACTAGAAGCTCCTACAATGAGCAGTTCTTC.

In its sample, this clone was seen a few times. The chain employs TRBV20-1 and TRBJ1-1, with TRBD1 matching 10 bases. V was clipped by 3 bases and J by 8 bases; unmatched bases: 0. Germline assignment: CDR1 DFQATT and CDR2 SNEGSKA (reference sequence). This CDR3 is 11 amino acids long. CDR3: CSARDRGEAFF. In DNA form, the CDR3 reads TGCAGTGCTAGGGACAGGGGGGAAGCTTTCTTT.

This chain joins TRBV7-9 and TRBJ1-2; TRBD1 might be the D (6 bases). CDR3 size: 13 residues. Trimming removed 5 bases at V and 4 bases at J, with 11 bases between. Germline CDR1 reads SEHNR; CDR2 reads FQNEAQ (reference sequence). The CDR3 region is CASSTGQTYGYTF. In DNA, the CDR3 is TGTGCCAGCAGCACCGGACAGACCTATGGCTACACCTTC.

This sequence joins TRBV28 and TRBJ1-1; TRBD1 is a possible D gene (5 bases). This CDR3 comprises 12 residues. CDR1 and CDR2 from the germline V gene are MDHEN and SYDVKM. V lost 6 bases, J lost 6 bases, and 11 bases lay in between. CDR3 residues: CASSLQVPEAFF. The DNA of the CDR3 is TGTGCCAGCAGCCTACAGGTCCCTGAAGCTTTCTTT.

The CDR3 loop is CASSLRGEQYF. The CDR3 DNA reads TGTGCCAGCAGTTTAAGGGGCGAGCAGTACTTC. The V and J genes are TRBV27 and TRBJ2-7, with D maybe TRBD1 (5 bases). The CDR3 contains 11 residues. CDR1 and CDR2 from the germline V gene are MNHEY and SMNVEV (reference sequence). Deletions cut 2 bases from V and 6 bases from J, with 5 bases between.

The chain employs TRBV6-5 and TRBJ1-2; 8 nucleotides agree with TRBD1. Germline-derived CDR1 and CDR2 are MNHEY and SVGAGI. The V segment lost 0 bases and the J segment 4 bases; nucleotides outside the gene matches: 4. The CDR3 is made up of 15 amino acids. CDR3 protein: CASSYSGTGVYGYTF. For the CDR3, the DNA is TGTGCCAGCAGTTACTCCGGGACAGGAGTCTATGGCTACACCTTC.

V and J are TRBV5-1 and TRBJ2-1, with TRBD2 matching over 8 bases. With V trimmed by 4 bases and J by 0 bases, 15 bases remained unmatched. CDR1 is SGHRS and CDR2 is YFSETQ in the germline V gene. The CDR3 has 19 amino acids. The CDR3, as DNA: TGCGCCAGCAGCCCCCAAAAGCGGGAGTACCAGAGCTCCTACAATGAGCAGTTCTTC. Translated: CASSPQKREYQSSYNEQFF.

The V gene is TRBV5-6, the J gene TRBJ2-3, with D hard to call. Germline lookup yields CDR1 SGHDT and CDR2 YYEEEE. CDR3 length equals 16 residues. V lost 2 bases to trimming and J lost 0 bases, with 13 bases between them. This CDR3 is CASSLPPGTSTDTQYF. Written as DNA, the CDR3 is TGTGCCAGCAGCTTACCCCCGGGTACTAGCACAGATACGCAGTATTTT.

CDR3 sequence (DNA): TGCGCCAGCAGCATTACGGTGGCGGGAGTGAGGGAGCAGTACTTC. It encodes CASSITVAGVREQYF. The J gene is TRBJ2-7, the V gene TRBV5-1, with 7 bases aligning to TRBD2. The CDR3 is 15 residues long. Germline CDR1 is SGHRS and CDR2 is YFSETQ. V dropped 4 bases and J dropped 7; count of bases not matched to a gene: 14.

This sequence joins TRBV27 and TRBJ2-7; a weak D match, TRBD1 (5 bases). Trimming cost V 6 bases and J 0 bases, with 9 bases left between them. Germline-derived CDR1 and CDR2 are MNHEY and SMNVEV (reference sequence). The CDR3 totals 13 residues. The CDR3 region has the DNA TGTGCCAGCAGCTGGGGCAGCTCCTACGAGCAGTACTTC. Protein sequence: CASSWGSSYEQYF.